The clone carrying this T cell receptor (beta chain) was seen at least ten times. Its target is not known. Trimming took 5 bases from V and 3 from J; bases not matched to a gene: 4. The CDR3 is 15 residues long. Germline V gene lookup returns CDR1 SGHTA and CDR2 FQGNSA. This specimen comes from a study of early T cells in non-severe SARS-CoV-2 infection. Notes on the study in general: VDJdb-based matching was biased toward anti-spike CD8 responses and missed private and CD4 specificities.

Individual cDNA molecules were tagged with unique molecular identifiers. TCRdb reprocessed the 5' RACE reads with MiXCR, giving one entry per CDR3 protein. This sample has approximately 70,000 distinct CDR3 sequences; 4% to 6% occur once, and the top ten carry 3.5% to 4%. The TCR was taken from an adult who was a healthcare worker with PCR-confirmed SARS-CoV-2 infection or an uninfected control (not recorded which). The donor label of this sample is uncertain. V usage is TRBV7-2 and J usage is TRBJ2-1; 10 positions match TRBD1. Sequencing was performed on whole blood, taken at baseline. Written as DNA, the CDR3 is TGTGCCAGCAGCCCTAGGGACAGGGGCTACAATGAGCAGTTCTTC. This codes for CASSPRDRGYNEQFF.